The T cell receptor (beta chain) described here comes from a study of cytotoxic CD8 clonotypes in ibrutinib-treated CLL (dated by TCRdb to the early 2020s). Broadly, across the study: In this cohort, approximately 15 patients were treatment-naive and 11 to 12 were relapsed/refractory, while under 18 had unmutated IGHV. Responses were partial in roughly 24 patients and complete in 2; after median around 68 months follow-up, roughly 14 stayed in remission and roughly twelve progressed. Response samples were obtained after a median of roughly eleven months of treatment, with a range of about 6 to 40 months. On average, each sample yielded approximately 250,000 productive templates and tens of thousands of productive rearrangements. Of the 90 or so participants in the trial, roughly 26 had longitudinal samples available. Cryopreserved peripheral blood mononuclear cells were obtained before treatment, at response, and at either sustained remission or disease progression. All remission and progressive disease samples were collected while patients were still receiving ibrutinib. Results and caveats for the whole study, not just this receptor: Public clonotypes were rare and either contracted or stayed stable during treatment, and the rise in clonality at ibrutinib response reflected the expansion of private clonotypes. Sampling times were not matched between patients in sustained remission and patients whose disease was progressing, and lymph node repertoires were not examined. At ibrutinib response clonality went up, during sustained remission it held steady, and at progression it dropped back toward baseline. Baseline clonality exceeded that of age-matched healthy donors and correlated strongly with circulating CD8+ T-cell counts.

For TCR beta library preparation, approximately 2 micrograms of genomic DNA were extracted from the cryopreserved PBMCs. High-throughput TCR beta sequencing was performed on longitudinal blood samples from CLL patients receiving ibrutinib monotherapy. The patients took part in an open-label, single-center phase 2 trial of ibrutinib monotherapy. This clone occurred once. Its antigen is not yet known. Base-call qualities are not available, and no considerably larger clone is one nucleotide away. A MiSeq instrument was used for deep resolution sequencing, which targeted depths ranging from 1 in 1 million up to 1 in 200,000 T cells, with coverage averaging 10x for each clonotype. The immunoSEQ hsTCRB Kit was used to generate the TCR beta libraries. The authors' analysis ran thus. The data were analyzed with ImmunoSEQ Analyzer and ImmunoSEQ Data Assistant, and V, D and J gene assignments followed IMGT definitions. Clonality, which ranges from 0 to 1, was calculated as one minus the normalized Shannon entropy of productive rearrangement frequencies. Only overrepresented clonotypes making up at least 0.05% of the repertoire of each patient were included in the public clonotype analysis. Roughly 13 repertoires from age-matched healthy donors, obtained from immuneACCESS, served as clonality controls. Sourced from immuneACCESS, this table was stored by TCRdb with only in-frame sequences that have V and J called. A share of the clones is absent; for the studies checked, an unresolved V gene accounts for under half, and the remainder has no known explanation. Clonal size and the V and J genes are those of that table, whereas D and trimming came from the DNA. In all, the sample holds about 330,000 clones, and roughly 67% of those were seen once. 6.3% of the sample is in the top ten clones.

Trimming removed 6 bases from V and 4 bases from J; the gene matches leave 14 bases unexplained. Spanning cysteine to phenylalanine, the CDR3 consists of 15 amino acids. Only the CDR3 portion is preserved as DNA: 45 bases, with reading frame beginning at the first base. CDR1 and CDR2 (SQVTM, ANQGSEA) derive from the germline V gene. This sequence uses TRBV29-1 and TRBJ2-7; TRBD1 aligns with 8 central bases. Sequencing was performed on PBMCs, taken after 36 months of ibrutinib treatment. The sequence derives from a human donor with chronic lymphocytic leukemia. CDR3 reads: CSVQHIDRGSYEQYF. The nucleotide sequence is TGCAGCGTCCAACACATCGACAGGGGATCTTACGAGCAGTACTTC.